What follows describes a single T cell receptor beta chain. CDR3 length: 14 amino acids. Germline values: CDR1 MNHEY, CDR2 SVGEGT. V was clipped by 3 bases and J by 9 bases, with 15 bases between them. Generated by immunoSEQ multiplex PCR, the TCRdb table keeps only in-frame clones and is missing some. The table lists about 150,000 clones, 65% to 90% of them singletons, with nearly 10% in the top ten. This record belongs to a study of blood T cell repertoires in COVID-19. V is TRBV6-2 or TRBV6-3 and J is TRBJ1-5; tentative D call: TRBD1 (5 bases). Sequences were obtained from peripheral blood. The TCR sequence derives from a woman aged 45-65 years with acute or convalescent COVID-19. The CDR3 is CASSYPQGSSPQHF. The CDR3 DNA is TGTGCCAGCAGTTATCCCCAGGGTTCTTCGCCCCAGCATTTT.